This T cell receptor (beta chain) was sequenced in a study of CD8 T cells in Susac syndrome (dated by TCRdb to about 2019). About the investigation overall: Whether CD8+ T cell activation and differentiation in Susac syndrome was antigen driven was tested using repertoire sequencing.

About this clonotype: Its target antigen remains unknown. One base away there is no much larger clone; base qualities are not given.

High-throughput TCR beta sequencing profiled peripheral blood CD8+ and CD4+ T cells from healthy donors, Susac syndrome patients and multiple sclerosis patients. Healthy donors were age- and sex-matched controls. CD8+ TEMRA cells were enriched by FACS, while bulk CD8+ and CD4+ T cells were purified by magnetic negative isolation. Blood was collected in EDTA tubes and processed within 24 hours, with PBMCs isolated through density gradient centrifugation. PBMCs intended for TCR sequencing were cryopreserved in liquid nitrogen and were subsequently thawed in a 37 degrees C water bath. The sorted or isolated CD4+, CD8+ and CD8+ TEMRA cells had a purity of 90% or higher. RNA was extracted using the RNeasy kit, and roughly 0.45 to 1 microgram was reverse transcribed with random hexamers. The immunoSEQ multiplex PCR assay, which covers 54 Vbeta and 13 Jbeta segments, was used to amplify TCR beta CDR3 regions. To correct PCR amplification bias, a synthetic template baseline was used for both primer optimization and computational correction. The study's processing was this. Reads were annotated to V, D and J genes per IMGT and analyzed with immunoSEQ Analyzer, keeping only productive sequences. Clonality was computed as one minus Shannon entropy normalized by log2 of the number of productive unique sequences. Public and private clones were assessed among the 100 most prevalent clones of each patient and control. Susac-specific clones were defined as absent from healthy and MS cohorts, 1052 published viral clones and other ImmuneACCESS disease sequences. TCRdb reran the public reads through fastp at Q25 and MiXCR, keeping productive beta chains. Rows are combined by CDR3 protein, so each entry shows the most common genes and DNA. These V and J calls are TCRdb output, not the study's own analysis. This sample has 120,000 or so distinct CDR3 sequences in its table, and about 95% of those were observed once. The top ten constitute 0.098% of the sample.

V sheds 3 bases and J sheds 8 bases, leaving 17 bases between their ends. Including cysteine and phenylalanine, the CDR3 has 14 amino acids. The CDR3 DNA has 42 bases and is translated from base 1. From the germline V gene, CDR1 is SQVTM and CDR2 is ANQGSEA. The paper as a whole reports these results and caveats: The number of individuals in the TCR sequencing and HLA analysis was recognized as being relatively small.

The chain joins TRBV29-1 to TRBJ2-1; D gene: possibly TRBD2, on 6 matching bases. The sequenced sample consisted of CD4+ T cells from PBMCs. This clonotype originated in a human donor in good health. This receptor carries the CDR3 CSVERGLEVDEQFF. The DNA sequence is TGCAGCGTTGAGAGGGGACTTGAGGTTGATGAGCAGTTCTTC.